Following are 25 T cell receptor beta chains from one sample sequenced in a study of cytomegalovirus exposure and HLA in healthy donors. Sequencing used immunoSEQ multiplex PCR; TCRdb keeps in-frame clones, though not all of them. The table lists 200,000 to 300,000 clones, roughly 91% of them singletons, with just over 3% in the top ten. Sequencing was done on a sample of PBMCs. Receptor source: a woman aged 25-40 years in good health and CMV-seronegative.

The chain has TRBV7-3 and TRBJ2-3, with D perhaps TRBD2 (5 bases). V was shortened by 2 bases and J by 0 bases, with 9 bases between the two germline ends. Germline-derived CDR1 and CDR2 are SGHTA and FQGTGA. CDR3 length: 15 residues. CDR3 sequence (DNA): TGTGCCAGCAGCTTAGCGGCGGGTAGCACAGATACGCAGTATTTT. This translates into CASSLAAGSTDTQYF.

The gene calls are TRBV9 and TRBJ2-1; no clear D gene. CDR1 SGDLS and CDR2 YYNGEE come from the germline V gene. The CDR3 runs 15 residues. Between the trimmed V and J ends, which lost 0 bases and 0 bases, there was a span of 7 bases. The CDR3 here is CASSVAEISYNEQFF. Here the CDR3 DNA reads TGTGCCAGCAGCGTAGCTGAGATCTCCTACAATGAGCAGTTCTTC.

This chain uses TRBV18 with TRBJ2-7; 7 bases agree with TRBD1. Germline CDR1 and CDR2: KGHSH and LQKENI. V lost 6 bases, J lost 2 bases, and 10 bases stayed unmatched. This CDR3 contains 15 residues. CDR3 sequence: CASSTRGTRTYEQYF. The CDR3 nucleotides are TGTGCCAGCTCCACCAGGGGGACCCGAACCTACGAGCAGTACTTC.

This chain links TRBV7-2 with TRBJ2-2, with D maybe TRBD1 (6 bases). This CDR3 has 16 residues. V was shortened by 5 bases and J by 0 bases, with 13 bases between the two germline ends. The germline V gene encodes CDR1 SGHTA and CDR2 FQGNSA. DNA for the CDR3: TGTGCCAGCAGCCCAGGGGACATAACGAACACCGGGGAGCTGTTTTTT. This sequence encodes CASSPGDITNTGELFF.

This clone was counted a few times. The chain links TRBV5-1 to TRBJ2-7; TRBD2 matches at 8 bases. This CDR3 spans 17 amino acids. Germline V lookup: CDR1 SGHRS, CDR2 YFSETQ. Germline trimming cut 2 bases from V and 6 bases from J; bases unmatched to any gene: 16. In DNA, the CDR3 is TGCGCCAGCAGCTTTGGGCTCCCCTCGGGACTAGGCTTCGAGCAGTACTTC. This sequence encodes CASSFGLPSGLGFEQYF.

This chain links TRBV30 with TRBJ2-4; 13 positions agree with TRBD2. Germline V gives CDR1 GTSNPN, CDR2 SVGIG (reference sequence). The V and J ends lost 1 base and 0 bases, in that order; junction bases with no gene match: 9. This CDR3 contains 19 residues. This CDR3 is CAWSGTSGGQPLAKNIQYF. CDR3 DNA: TGTGCCTGGAGTGGGACTAGCGGGGGCCAACCTTTAGCCAAAAACATTCAGTACTTC.

This chain joins TRBV27 and TRBJ2-7; a possible D gene is TRBD2 (6 bases). From germline, CDR1 is MNHEY and CDR2 SMNVEV (reference sequence). The ends were cut back, 2 bases at V and 1 base at J, with 12 bases in the middle. CDR3 length equals 15 residues. In DNA, the CDR3 is TGTGCCAGCAGTTTAAGTCCGGGACTGTCCTACGAGCAGTACTTC. The encoded protein is CASSLSPGLSYEQYF.

The chain joins TRBV10-2 to TRBJ1-5; 7 bases are a match to TRBD1. The CDR3 is 14 residues long. Germline V gives CDR1 WSHSY, CDR2 SAAADI. J gave up 2 bases and V 7 bases, and 5 bases lay outside the gene matches. CDR3 residues: CASKGAQGNQPQHF. CDR3 nucleotide sequence: TGCGCCAGCAAGGGGGCGCAGGGCAATCAGCCCCAGCATTTT.

V usage is TRBV28 and J usage is TRBJ2-7; weak D call: TRBD1 (6 bases). This CDR3 contains 14 residues. Germline CDR1 and CDR2: MDHEN and SYDVKM. V lost 6 bases, J lost 0 bases, and 12 bases lay in between. The CDR3 sequence: CASSTTGYSYEQYF. The CDR3 DNA follows: TGTGCCAGCAGCACTACAGGGTACTCCTACGAGCAGTACTTC.

This sequence joins TRBV28 and TRBJ1-2, with D perhaps matching TRBD1 (6 bases). This CDR3 has 15 amino acids. Trimming took off 5 bases at V and 5 bases at J, with 18 bases between the two ends. CDR1 MDHEN and CDR2 SYDVKM come from the germline V gene. The CDR3 bases are TGTGCCAGCAGTAGAACAGGGAGCGTTAGATATGGCTACACCTTC. Protein product: CASSRTGSVRYGYTF.

As regards this clone: The same CDR3 also results from other DNA sequences found in this sample. This chain connects TRBV27 to TRBJ2-7, with D possibly matching TRBD1 (6 bases). The length of the CDR3 is 13 residues. V lost 3 bases, J lost 3 bases, and 9 bases lay in between. Per the germline V gene, CDR1 is MNHEY and CDR2 is SMNVEV (reference sequence). The CDR3 reads CASSLGTNYEQYF. The CDR3 DNA is TGTGCCAGCAGTTTGGGGACAAACTACGAGCAGTACTTC.

The chain joins TRBV7-6 to TRBJ2-5, with D hard to call. Germline V gene data show CDR1 as SGHVS and CDR2 as FNYEAQ. This CDR3 contains 13 residues. Trimming stripped 4 bases from V and 0 bases from J, with 6 bases between. The CDR3 protein is CASSSPYQETQYF. Written as DNA, the CDR3 is TGTGCCAGCAGCTCACCGTACCAAGAGACCCAGTACTTC.

V gene TRBV29-1 combines with J gene TRBJ2-1; the match to TRBD2 covers 8 bases. The CDR3 runs to 14 residues. Germline V gene lookup returns CDR1 SQVTM and CDR2 ANQGSEA. Germline trimming cut 6 bases from V and 0 bases from J; bases unmatched to any gene: 4. For the CDR3, the DNA is TGCAGCGTAGCCGGGAGGGGCTCCTACAATGAGCAGTTCTTC. Amino acid sequence: CSVAGRGSYNEQFF.

This clone was detected only once. This sequence joins TRBV29-1 and TRBJ2-1; TRBD2 matches 9 bases. The germline V gene has CDR1 SQVTM and CDR2 ANQGSEA. This CDR3 spans 16 amino acids. The chain's CDR3 is CSGAHLAGERYNEQFF. CDR3 in DNA: TGCAGTGGGGCCCATTTAGCGGGAGAGAGATACAATGAGCAGTTCTTC.

The chain couples TRBV28 to TRBJ2-7; no firm D call. Between the trimmed V and J ends, which lost 5 bases and 3 bases, there was a span of 8 bases. The CDR3 spans 12 residues. Germline-derived CDR1 and CDR2 are MDHEN and SYDVKM. Written as DNA, the CDR3 is TGTGCCAGCAGTCCCCTACTCTACGAGCAGTACTTC. Translated: CASSPLLYEQYF.

The V call is TRBV19, the J call TRBJ2-6; D remains ambiguous. The CDR3 spans 15 residues. The germline gives CDR1 LNHDA, CDR2 SQIVND (reference sequence). V lost 4 bases to trimming and J lost 0 bases, with 7 bases between them. The CDR3 region is CASSTFSSGANVLTF. CDR3 nucleotides: TGTGCCAGTAGTACGTTCAGCTCTGGGGCCAACGTCCTGACTTTC.

This chain links TRBV7-9 with TRBJ1-2; D is unclear. The CDR3 has 17 residues. Germline loops: CDR1 SEHNR, CDR2 FQNEAQ (reference sequence). The V end was cut by 5 bases, the J end by 2 bases, with 21 bases between. CDR3 sequence: CASSEPRTTSENYGYTF. In DNA, the CDR3 is TGTGCCAGCAGCGAACCCCGGACGACATCGGAGAACTATGGCTACACCTTC.

This chain links TRBV7-2 with TRBJ2-1; possibly TRBD2 for D (5 bases). Deletions cut 3 bases from V and 6 bases from J, with 18 bases between. The CDR3 consists of 16 residues. In germline, CDR1 is SGHTA, CDR2 FQGNSA. In nucleotides, the CDR3 is TGTGCCAGCAGCTTTCGTCCCGTAACTAGTGGCAATGAGCAGTTCTTC. It codes for CASSFRPVTSGNEQFF.

This chain uses TRBV4-2 with TRBJ2-7, with TRBD2 identical over 9 bases. Germline assignment: CDR1 LGHNA and CDR2 YNFKEQ. With 0 bases clipped from V and 1 base from J, the junction kept 4 bases outside the gene matches. This CDR3 comprises 16 residues. CDR3 sequence: CASSQDELAGSYEQYF. For the CDR3, the DNA is TGTGCCAGCAGCCAAGATGAGCTAGCGGGGTCCTACGAGCAGTACTTC.

This chain uses TRBV27 with TRBJ2-2, with 9 bases aligning to TRBD2. The CDR3 is 20 residues long. J lost 6 bases, V lost 3 bases, and 20 bases had no gene match. Germline V gene data show CDR1 as MNHEY and CDR2 as SMNVEV (reference sequence). The CDR3 DNA sequence: TGTGCCAGCAGTTTTTTGAGCTTGAGGCGGGAGGGCCGGGGCGCCGGGGAGCTGTTTTTT. Protein: CASSFLSLRREGRGAGELFF.

The chain recombines TRBV28 with TRBJ2-4; 7 positions agree with TRBD1. The CDR3 covers 14 residues. Unmatched junction bases numbered 6, after V lost 6 bases and J lost 4 bases. CDR1 MDHEN and CDR2 SYDVKM come from the germline V gene. In DNA form, the CDR3 reads TGTGCCAGCAGGCCCCCGGGACAGAAAAACATTCAGTACTTC. Its translation: CASRPPGQKNIQYF.

This clone was found a few times. This sequence joins TRBV2 and TRBJ2-7; D is possibly TRBD1 (6 bases). V lost 3 bases to trimming and J lost 4 bases, with 7 bases between them. Germline V gives CDR1 SNHLY, CDR2 FYNNEI. The CDR3 is 12 amino acids. CDR3 sequence reads: CASSDQGYEQYF. The DNA for the CDR3 is TGTGCCAGCAGTGACCAGGGGTACGAGCAGTACTTC.

The chain has TRBV9 and TRBJ2-1, with 8 bases aligning to TRBD2. The length of the CDR3 is 12 residues. Germline V gene data show CDR1 as SGDLS and CDR2 as YYNGEE. With 3 bases clipped from V and 10 bases from J, the junction kept 3 bases outside the gene matches. The CDR3 DNA reads as TGTGCCAGCAGCGGTGTAGCGGGGGAGCAGTTCTTC. This gives the protein CASSGVAGEQFF.

This rearrangement joins TRBV29-1 to TRBJ2-7; no firm D call. Trimming removed 4 bases from V and 0 bases from J, with 13 bases in between. The CDR3 has 14 residues. Germline V CDR1 and CDR2: SQVTM, ANQGSEA. CDR3 coding DNA: TGCAGCGTTGCTTGGTCACCGCCCTCCTACGAGCAGTACTTC. Encoded protein: CSVAWSPPSYEQYF.

In this sample, this clone turned up once. The chain uses TRBV30 and TRBJ1-2, with D unresolved. Trimming took 7 bases from V and 3 from J, leaving 6 bases between them. The CDR3 totals 10 residues. The germline CDR1 and CDR2 sequences are GTSNPN and SVGIG (reference sequence). CDR3 sequence reads: CAFEYYGYTF. The CDR3 DNA follows: TGTGCCTTCGAGTACTATGGCTACACCTTC. The complete variable domain, with remaining parts taken from reference TRBV30 and TRBJ1-2, reads SQTIHQWPATLVQPVGSPLSLECTVEGTSNPNLYWYRQAAGRGLQLLFYSVGIGQISSEVPQNLSASRPQDRQFILSSKKLLLSDSGFYLCAFEYYGYTFGSGTRLTVV.